This TCR beta chain was recovered during a study of post-analysis software for immune sequencing data. cDNA libraries of TCR beta carried unique molecular identifiers. TCRdb re-called the PCR reads with MiXCR, one entry per CDR3 protein. This sample yields about 150,000 distinct CDR3 sequences, of which around 30% are seen a single time; around 1.5% belongs to the top ten. The TCR was taken from a girl aged 10-17 years with multiple sclerosis. The sample was blood.

CDR3 in DNA: TGCGCCAGCAGCTTGGATCCGGGACCAAGCCCCTACGAGCAGTACTTC. Protein sequence: CASSLDPGPSPYEQYF. The chain recombines TRBV5-1 with TRBJ2-7; either TRBD1 or TRBD2 may fit D (5 bases each). CDR3 size: 16 residues. Trimming shortened V by 0 bases and J by 2 bases, and 15 bases separated the two germline ends. Looked up from germline, CDR1 is SGHRS and CDR2 is YFSETQ. Based on the CDR3 plus reference TRBV5-1 and TRBJ2-7, the full variable domain is KAGVTQTPRYLIKTRGQQVTLSCSPISGHRSVSWYQQTPGQGLQFLFEYFSETQRNKGNFPGRFSGRQFSNSRSEMNVSTLELGDSALYLCASSLDPGPSPYEQYFGPGTRLTVT.